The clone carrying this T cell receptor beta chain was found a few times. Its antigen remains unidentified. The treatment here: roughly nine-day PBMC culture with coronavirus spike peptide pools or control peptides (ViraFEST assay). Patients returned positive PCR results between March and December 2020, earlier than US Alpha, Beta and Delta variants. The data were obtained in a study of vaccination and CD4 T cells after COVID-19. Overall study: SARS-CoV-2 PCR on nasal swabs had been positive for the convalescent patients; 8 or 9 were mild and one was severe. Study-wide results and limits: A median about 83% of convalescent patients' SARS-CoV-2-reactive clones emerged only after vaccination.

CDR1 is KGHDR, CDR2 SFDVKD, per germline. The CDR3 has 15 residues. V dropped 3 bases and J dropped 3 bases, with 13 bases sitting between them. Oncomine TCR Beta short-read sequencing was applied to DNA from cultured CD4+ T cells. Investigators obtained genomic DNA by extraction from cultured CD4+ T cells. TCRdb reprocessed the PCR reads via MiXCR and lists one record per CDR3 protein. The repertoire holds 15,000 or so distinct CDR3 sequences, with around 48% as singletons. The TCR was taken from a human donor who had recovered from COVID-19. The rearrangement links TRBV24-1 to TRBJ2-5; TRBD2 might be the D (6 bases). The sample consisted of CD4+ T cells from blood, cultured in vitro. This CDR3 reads CATSDPGEVEETQYF. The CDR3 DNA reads TGTGCCACCAGTGATCCCGGGGAGGTAGAAGAGACCCAGTACTTC.